Below, one T cell receptor beta chain is given with its context. V dropped 4 bases and J dropped 3 bases, with 15 bases sitting between them. CDR1 is KGHDR and CDR2 is SFDVKD in the germline V gene. This CDR3 spans 15 amino acids. This sample is part of a study of T-cell memory formation after mild COVID-19. From the 5' RACE reads, TCRdb called clonotypes with MiXCR, one entry per CDR3 protein. This sample yields about 160,000 distinct CDR3 sequences, of which 30% to 35% are seen a single time; about 12% belongs to the top ten. The V and J genes are TRBV24-1 and TRBJ2-7; D might be TRBD2 (6 bases). Material: PBMCs or a T cell subset sorted from them (not recorded which). This TCR was recovered from an adult woman who had mild COVID-19 (a few samples of this study predate the infection). Cell type and time point are not known. The CDR3 loop reads CATSDPRGAGYEQYF. The CDR3 DNA reads TGTGCCACCAGTGACCCCCGGGGAGCGGGCTACGAGCAGTACTTC.